The following is a T cell receptor beta chain sequence with its context. This sample is drawn from a study of blood T cell repertoires in COVID-19. On the study more broadly: Specimens from acute and convalescent COVID-19 originated in the United States, Italy and Spain. T cells, B-cell-depleted T cells, or PBMCs supplied cDNA or gDNA.

V shed 1 base and J 6 bases; nucleotides not matched to a gene: 7. Germline loops: CDR1 LGHNA, CDR2 YNFKEQ. CDR3 length: 16 amino acids. How the authors handled the data: Reference gene primer amplification gave estimated nucleated cell counts. Some clones are missing from TCRdb's copy, which holds only in-frame ones; the method was immunoSEQ multiplex PCR. V and J calls and clone size are copied from that table; D and trimming were computed from the DNA. The data contain fewer than 350,000 clones, 70% to 90% of them singletons. The TCR comes from a woman aged 25 to 39 who had recovered from COVID-19. The rearrangement joins TRBV4-2 to TRBJ2-4, with 9 positions matching TRBD1. Sequencing was carried out using peripheral blood. CDR3 in amino acids: CASSQGQGDPPNIQYF. The CDR3 coding sequence is TGTGCCAGCAGCCAAGGACAGGGGGACCCACCAAACATTCAGTACTTC.